This TCR beta chain emerged from a study of Graves' ophthalmopathy and Graves' hyperthyroidism. Losses at the gene ends were 1 base for V and 6 bases for J; bases not matched to a gene: 8. Per the germline V gene, CDR1 is SEHNR and CDR2 is FQNEAQ (reference sequence). CDR3 length: 17 amino acids. Researchers turned away patients with other autoimmune diseases, uncontrolled infections, pregnancy or lactation. The sequenced template was RNA, covering the TCR beta CDR3 region. HTBI primers primed a first-round RT-PCR, and a second-round multiplex PCR followed. TCRdb analysed the multiplex PCR reads with MiXCR anew, one entry per CDR3 protein. Of approximately 700,000 distinct CDR3 sequences in the sample, around 40% were seen once.

Sequencing was carried out using peripheral blood. V usage is TRBV7-9 and J usage is TRBJ2-2; 10 nucleotides align to TRBD2. This TCR came from an adult man with Graves' ophthalmopathy. The CDR3 coding sequence is TGTGCCAGCAGCTTAGGGCTAGCGGGAGCTGAGGCCGGGGAGCTGTTTTTT. It codes for CASSLGLAGAEAGELFF.